This T cell receptor (beta chain) was documented in a study of blood T cells in healthy people across ages. CDR3 length: 13 amino acids. V was cut by 5 bases and J by 5 bases, with 7 bases left in between. CDR1 MGHDK and CDR2 SYGVNS come from the germline V gene. Alongside a J-beta primer mix, a sample-barcoded 5' primer served in a second PCR lasting roughly 6 to 11 cycles. With 12 random nucleotides, a template-switch adaptor tagged each individual cDNA molecule. MiXCR, run by TCRdb on the 5' RACE reads, gives a single entry per CDR3 protein. This table holds 890,000 or so distinct CDR3 sequences, approximately 65% found once. Samples had at least 6.5 million PBMCs isolated from them. Total RNA was isolated from each sample in quantities of at least 5 micrograms.

Sequenced: blood. The receptor comes from a man in his thirties or forties in good health. The V call is TRBV25-1, the J call TRBJ1-6; D remains unclear. CDR3 region: CASSNQNNSPLHF. In DNA form, the CDR3 reads TGTGCCAGCAGTAATCAGAATAATTCACCCCTCCACTTT.